The TCR beta chain described here comes from a study of a mutant IDH1 vaccine in newly diagnosed glioma. This table comes from immunoSEQ multiplex PCR, and its TCRdb copy is limited to in-frame clones, with some not included. This repertoire shows about 64,000 clones, 70% to 85% found once; its top ten account for approximately 8.3%. After removal of 2 bases from V and 3 bases from J, the junction contained 5 bases not matched to a gene. CDR3 length equals 15 residues. CDR1 WSHSY and CDR2 SAAADI come from the germline V gene. With regard to this clone: Antigen unknown.

Stated time point: week 11, during vaccination. In every dose of vaccine, 300 ug of mutant IDH1 20-mer peptide was given alongside topical imiquimod. This TCR was recovered from a woman aged 50 to 65 with glioma. The genes are TRBV10-2 and TRBJ2-7; 9 positions agree with TRBD1. The sequenced sample was PBMCs, obtained from a glioma patient whose treatment included an IDH1 peptide vaccine. The CDR3 loop reads CASSEPGTGYYEQYF. The DNA of the CDR3 is TGCGCCAGCAGTGAGCCCGGGACAGGGTACTACGAGCAGTACTTC.